The clone carrying this TCR beta chain was recorded many times. Germline V lookup: CDR1 KGHSH, CDR2 LQKENI. Deletions cut 6 bases from V and 2 bases from J, with 10 bases between. There are 14 residues in the CDR3. These data originate in a study of blood T cells in healthy people across ages. The individuals who served as donors were healthy Caucasians living in Russia, aged roughly 6 to 95. Then a second PCR, running roughly 6 to 11 cycles, was carried out with a sample-barcoded 5' primer and a J-beta primer mix. TCRdb ran MiXCR on the 5' RACE reads and lists one entry per CDR3 protein. This sample has about 620,000 distinct CDR3 sequences, with around a fifth found just once.

This TCR came from a man aged 70 or older in good health. The gene calls are TRBV18 and TRBJ2-2; possible D gene TRBD1, 6 bases. The sequencing sample was made of blood. This CDR3 is CASSTGVNTGELFF. DNA for the CDR3: TGTGCCAGCTCGACAGGAGTAAACACCGGGGAGCTGTTTTTT.